This entry lists 26 T cell receptor beta chains sequenced from one sample in a study of blood T cell repertoires in COVID-19. The data were produced by immunoSEQ multiplex PCR, yet TCRdb's version contains in-frame clones alone and is incomplete. The sample comprises tens of thousands of clones, about 90% of which are singletons, and more than 4.5% rests with the top ten. Sequenced: peripheral blood. These receptor sequences come from a woman of 80 years or more with acute or convalescent COVID-19.

V is TRBV6-5 and J is TRBJ1-1; D is perhaps TRBD1 (5 bases). The CDR3 extends over 14 amino acids. V gave up 10 bases and J gave up 1 base, with 16 bases separating them. Germline V CDR1 and CDR2: MNHEY, SVGAGI. CDR3 sequence: CAINPGLKNTEAFF. The CDR3 nucleotides are TGTGCCATCAACCCGGGACTAAAGAACACTGAAGCTTTCTTT.

This rearrangement joins TRBV5-6 to TRBJ1-6; the match to TRBD1 covers 8 bases. J was trimmed by 10 bases and V by 3 bases; bases with no gene match: 3. The CDR3 contains 13 residues. Germline loops: CDR1 SGHDT, CDR2 YYEEEE. The CDR3 loop is CASSSDRGSPLHF. The CDR3 coding sequence is TGTGCCAGCAGCTCAGACAGGGGATCACCCCTCCACTTT.

V usage is TRBV30 and J usage is TRBJ1-2; 7 nucleotides agree with TRBD1. The CDR3 length is 16 residues. J was trimmed by 6 bases and V by 1 base; bases with no gene match: 14. Germline V gene data show CDR1 as GTSNPN and CDR2 as SVGIG (reference sequence). CDR3: CAWSDRTGALRDGYTF. CDR3 nucleotide sequence: TGTGCCTGGAGTGACCGGACAGGCGCTCTAAGGGATGGCTACACCTTC.

This sequence joins TRBV15 and TRBJ2-7; possibly TRBD2 for D (6 bases). Trimming cost V 1 base and J 6 bases, with 13 bases left between them. Germline CDR1 and CDR2: LNHNV and YYDKDF (reference sequence). The CDR3 has 14 amino acids. CDR3 in DNA: TGTGCCACCAGCAGAGGGCGGGGCGGCGGCGAGCAGTACTTC. Amino acids: CATSRGRGGGEQYF.

This clone has only one observation. The chain couples TRBV27 to TRBJ1-2; no definite D call. Germline CDR1 is MNHEY and CDR2 is SMNVEV (reference sequence). V dropped 2 bases and J dropped 7 bases, with 23 bases sitting between them. The CDR3 length is 17 residues. CDR3 DNA: TGTGCCAGCAGTTTAAACCCGAGGAGGGATAACTATGGTGGCTACACCTTC. This gives the protein CASSLNPRRDNYGGYTF.

The DNA for the CDR3 is TGTGCCAGCAGTGAATACAGGGGCAAATATAATTCACCCCTCCACTTT. It translates to CASSEYRGKYNSPLHF. This chain uses TRBV25-1 with TRBJ1-6; perhaps TRBD1 as D (6 bases). The V end lost 0 bases, the J end lost 4 bases, and 10 bases lay between the germline ends. This CDR3 is 16 amino acids long. Germline CDR1 and CDR2: MGHDK and SYGVNS. Full variable domain (outside the CDR3, taken from reference TRBV25-1 and TRBJ1-6): EADIYQTPRYLVIGTGKKITLECSQTMGHDKMYWYQQDPGMELHLIHYSYGVNSTEKGDLSSESTVSRIRTEHFPLTLESARPSHTSQYLCASSEYRGKYNSPLHFGNGTRLTVT.

This clone was seen only a few times. V is TRBV29-1 and J is TRBJ1-3; a weak D match, TRBD1 (6 bases). Germline V gene lookup returns CDR1 SQVTM and CDR2 ANQGSEA. Trimming cost V 3 bases and J 4 bases, with 10 bases left between them. The CDR3 is made up of 13 amino acids. In DNA, the CDR3 is TGCAGCGTTGAGGGGGCAGCGGGAAACACCATATATTTT. Amino acid sequence: CSVEGAAGNTIYF. The complete variable domain, with remaining parts taken from reference TRBV29-1 and TRBJ1-3, reads SAVISQKPSRDICQRGTSLTIQCQVDSQVTMMFWYRQQPGQSLTLIATANQGSEATYESGFVIDKFPISRPNLTFSTLTVSNMSPEDSSIYLCSVEGAAGNTIYFGEGSWLTVV.

This chain joins TRBV27 and TRBJ2-3; 8 bases are shared with TRBD2. This CDR3 comprises 15 residues. V lost 6 bases, J lost 4 bases, and 9 bases stayed unmatched. CDR1 is MNHEY and CDR2 is SMNVEV in the germline V gene (reference sequence). DNA of the CDR3: TGTGCCAGCAGAGCGTTCTCCGGGGGGGCAGATACGCAGTATTTT. The encoded protein is CASRAFSGGADTQYF.

This clone was seen once. The rearrangement uses TRBV2 and TRBJ2-1, with D perhaps matching TRBD2 (6 bases). Trimming removed 4 bases from V and 2 bases from J, with 9 bases in between. From germline, CDR1 is SNHLY and CDR2 FYNNEI. This CDR3 contains 14 residues. DNA for the CDR3: TGTGCCAGCAGTGCGGGACTCGCCTACAATGAGCAGTTCTTC. This gives the protein CASSAGLAYNEQFF. Complete variable domain (other parts from reference TRBV2 and TRBJ2-1): EPEVTQTPSHQVTQMGQEVILRCVPISNHLYFYWYRQILGQKVEFLVSFYNNEISEKSEIFDDQFSVERPDGSNFTLKIRSTKLEDSAMYFCASSAGLAYNEQFFGPGTRLTVL.

This clone was found once. This chain connects TRBV6-5 to TRBJ1-1; 9 positions agree with TRBD1. V gave up 2 bases and J gave up 4 bases; unmatched junction bases: 2. There are 14 residues in the CDR3. The V gene's germline CDR1 is MNHEY and CDR2 SVGAGI. The CDR3 sequence is CASSYTTGGTEAFF. In DNA, the CDR3 is TGTGCCAGCAGTTACACGACAGGGGGCACTGAAGCTTTCTTT.

This clone was detected only once. This rearrangement joins TRBV5-1 to TRBJ2-5; 9 bases are shared with TRBD2. Germline V CDR1 and CDR2: SGHRS, YFSETQ. The V gene end was trimmed by 0 bases and the J gene end by 0 bases; junction bases not matched to a gene: 3. The CDR3 has 16 amino acids. CDR3 sequence: CASSLGLAAYQETQYF. The CDR3 DNA sequence: TGCGCCAGCAGCTTGGGACTAGCGGCCTACCAAGAGACCCAGTACTTC.

V is TRBV3-1 (or the pseudogene TRBV3-2) and J is TRBJ2-7, with D maybe TRBD1 (6 bases). The V gene lost 4 bases and the J gene lost 1 base, with 11 bases spanning the gap. CDR3 length: 14 amino acids. Germline V gives CDR1 LGHDT, CDR2 YNNKEL (reference sequence). This CDR3 reads CASSRRQESYEQYF. DNA of the CDR3: TGTGCCAGCAGCCGTCGACAGGAGTCCTACGAGCAGTACTTC.

This clone appeared once. V and J are TRBV7-8 and TRBJ2-6, with TRBD1 matching over 8 bases. The CDR3 loop spans 15 amino acids. V shed 4 bases and J 12 bases; nucleotides not matched to a gene: 11. In germline, CDR1 is SGHVS, CDR2 FQNEAQ. The CDR3 bases are TGTGCCAGCAGCTCACTGGACAGGGTGGGTCTCGTCCTGACTTTC. Protein sequence: CASSSLDRVGLVLTF.

This chain joins TRBV7-9 and TRBJ2-2, with D uncertain. Between the trimmed V and J ends, which lost 5 bases and 3 bases, there was a span of 7 bases. There are 13 residues in the CDR3. Germline CDR1 is SEHNR and CDR2 is FQNEAQ (reference sequence). CDR3 region: CASSPTHTGELFF. As DNA, the CDR3 is TGTGCCAGCAGCCCGACACACACCGGGGAGCTGTTTTTT.

The chain carries TRBV30 and TRBJ2-5, with 8 bases fitting TRBD1. CDR1 is GTSNPN, CDR2 SVGIG, per germline (reference sequence). This CDR3 comprises 13 residues. The V gene end was trimmed by 2 bases and the J gene end by 5 bases; junction bases not matched to a gene: 4. The CDR3 loop reads CAWSPDRGETQYF. The CDR3 DNA reads as TGTGCCTGGAGTCCCGACAGGGGCGAGACCCAGTACTTC. Filled out from reference TRBV30 and TRBJ2-5, the complete variable domain reads SQTIHQWPATLVQPVGSPLSLECTVEGTSNPNLYWYRQAAGRGLQLLFYSVGIGQISSEVPQNLSASRPQDRQFILSSKKLLLSDSGFYLCAWSPDRGETQYFGPGTRLLVL.

This sequence joins TRBV5-6 and TRBJ2-5; maybe TRBD2 (5 bases). The germline V gene encodes CDR1 SGHDT and CDR2 YYEEEE. Trimming removed 0 bases from V and 2 bases from J, with 8 bases in between. The CDR3 has 14 residues. The CDR3 DNA reads TGTGCCAGCAGCTTGGGCAGGACTCAAGAGACCCAGTACTTC. Its protein is CASSLGRTQETQYF.

J is TRBJ2-7 and V is TRBV5-4, with a possible D match to TRBD2 (6 bases). Germline CDR1 is SGHNT and CDR2 is YYREEE (reference sequence). The CDR3 covers 13 residues. Trimming removed 0 bases from V and 7 bases from J, with 11 bases in between. In nucleotides, the CDR3 is TGTGCCAGCAGCTTGGTGCTGGCGGGGGAGCAGTACTTC. This sequence encodes CASSLVLAGEQYF.

This sequence joins TRBV7-2 and TRBJ1-2; tentatively, D is TRBD1 (6 bases). Per the germline V gene, CDR1 is SGHTA and CDR2 is FQGNSA. CDR3 length equals 13 residues. V was pared by 2 bases and J by 8 bases, with 12 bases between. The CDR3 region is CASSLPNREGYTF. CDR3 DNA: TGTGCCAGCAGCTTACCGAACAGGGAAGGCTACACCTTC.

The chain combines TRBV5-1 with TRBJ2-1, with D maybe TRBD2 (6 bases). The germline V gene has CDR1 SGHRS and CDR2 YFSETQ. The V end was cut by 3 bases, the J end by 0 bases, with 10 bases between. The CDR3 extends over 15 amino acids. This CDR3 is CASSYERVSYNEQFF. The CDR3 DNA follows: TGCGCCAGCAGCTATGAGCGGGTCTCCTACAATGAGCAGTTCTTC.

CDR3 nucleotide sequence: TGTGCCAGCAGCGTCACCGGGGGGAGCTCCTACGAGCAGTACTTC. Translated: CASSVTGGSSYEQYF. This chain links TRBV13 with TRBJ2-7; TRBD2 matches at 7 bases. The germline CDR1 and CDR2 sequences are PRHDT and FYEKMQ (reference sequence). J was trimmed by 0 bases and V by 5 bases; bases with no gene match: 7. The CDR3 runs to 15 residues.

This chain links TRBV7-9 with TRBJ2-3; 7 positions match TRBD2. The V segment lost 3 bases and the J segment 0 bases; nucleotides outside the gene matches: 3. Germline V lookup: CDR1 SEHNR, CDR2 FQNEAQ (reference sequence). The CDR3 is made up of 15 amino acids. CDR3 sequence (DNA): TGTGCCAGCAGCTTTCCGGGAGGAAGCACAGATACGCAGTATTTT. It is translated as CASSFPGGSTDTQYF.

V usage is TRBV5-1 and J usage is TRBJ1-2; 8 bases line up with TRBD1. This CDR3 is built from 15 residues. With V trimmed by 0 bases and J by 8 bases, 9 bases remained unmatched. Germline V CDR1 and CDR2: SGHRS, YFSETQ. CDR3 DNA: TGCGCCAGCAGCTTGGCTGGACAGGGAATAGGCGGCTACACCTTC. Its protein is CASSLAGQGIGGYTF.

The rearrangement joins TRBV3-1 (or the pseudogene TRBV3-2) to TRBJ1-2, with 9 bases identical to TRBD1. Germline-derived CDR1 and CDR2 are LGHDT and YNNKEL (reference sequence). Trimming at V came to 3 bases and at J to 8 bases, leaving 10 bases not matched to a gene. CDR3 length: 15 amino acids. The CDR3 loop reads CASSQVNRGPWGYTF. The CDR3 DNA follows: TGTGCCAGCAGCCAGGTAAACAGGGGGCCCTGGGGCTACACCTTC.

The genes are TRBV6-1 and TRBJ2-7; 14 nucleotides align to TRBD2. Trimming cost V 0 bases and J 2 bases; bases outside gene matches: 9. Germline V gene sequence: CDR1 MNHNS, CDR2 SASEGT. The CDR3 consists of 19 residues. The CDR3 DNA sequence: TGTGCCAGCAGTGAAGCGGGGACTAGCGGGAGTTCCCAAACCTACGAGCAGTACTTC. Amino acids: CASSEAGTSGSSQTYEQYF.

The chain couples TRBV15 to TRBJ1-2; D remains ambiguous. Germline CDR1 and CDR2: LNHNV and YYDKDF (reference sequence). The CDR3 runs to 16 residues. Trimming stripped 0 bases from V and 0 bases from J, with 11 bases between. CDR3 amino acids: CATSRDRARANYGYTF. The DNA of the CDR3 is TGTGCCACCAGCAGAGACCGTGCCCGAGCTAACTATGGCTACACCTTC.

The rearrangement joins TRBV7-3 to TRBJ2-1, with D perhaps TRBD1 (6 bases). The CDR3 is made up of 14 amino acids. V was clipped by 5 bases and J by 4 bases, with 12 bases between them. The germline V gene encodes CDR1 SGHTA and CDR2 FQGTGA. The CDR3 DNA reads TGTGCCAGCAGCCCATCCCAGGGGTACAATGAGCAGTTCTTC. It is translated as CASSPSQGYNEQFF.